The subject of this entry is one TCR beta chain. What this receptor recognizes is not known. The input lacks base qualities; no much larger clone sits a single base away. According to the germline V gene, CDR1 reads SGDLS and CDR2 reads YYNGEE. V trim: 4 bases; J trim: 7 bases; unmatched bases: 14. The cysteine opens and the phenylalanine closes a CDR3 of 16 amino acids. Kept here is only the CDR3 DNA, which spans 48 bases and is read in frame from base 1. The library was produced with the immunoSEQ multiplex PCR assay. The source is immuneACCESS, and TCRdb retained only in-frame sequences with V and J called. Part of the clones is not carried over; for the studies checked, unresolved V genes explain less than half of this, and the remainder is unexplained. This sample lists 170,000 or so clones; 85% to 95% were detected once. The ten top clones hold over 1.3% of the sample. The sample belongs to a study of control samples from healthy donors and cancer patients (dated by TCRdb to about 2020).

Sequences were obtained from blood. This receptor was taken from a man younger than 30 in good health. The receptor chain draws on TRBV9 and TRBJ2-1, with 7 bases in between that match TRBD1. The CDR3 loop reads CASSLQGTGTWNEQFF. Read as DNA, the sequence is TGTGCCAGCAGCTTACAGGGGACGGGGACATGGAATGAGCAGTTCTTC.